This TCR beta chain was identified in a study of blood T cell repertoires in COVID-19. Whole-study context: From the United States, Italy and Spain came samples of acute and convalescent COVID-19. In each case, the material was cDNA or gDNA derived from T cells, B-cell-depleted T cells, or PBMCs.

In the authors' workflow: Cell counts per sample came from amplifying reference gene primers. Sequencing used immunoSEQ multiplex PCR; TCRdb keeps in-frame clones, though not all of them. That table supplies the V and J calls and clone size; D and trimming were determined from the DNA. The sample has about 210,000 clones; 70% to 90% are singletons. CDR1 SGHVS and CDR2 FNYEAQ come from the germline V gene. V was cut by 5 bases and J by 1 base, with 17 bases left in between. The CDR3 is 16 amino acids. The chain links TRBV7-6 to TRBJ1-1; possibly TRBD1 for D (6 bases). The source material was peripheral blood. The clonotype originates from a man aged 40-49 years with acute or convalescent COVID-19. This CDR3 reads CASSPRRGAGNTEAFF. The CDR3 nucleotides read TGTGCCAGCAGCCCCAGGCGGGGGGCTGGGAACACTGAAGCTTTCTTT.